These T cell receptor beta chains were read from a single sample in a study of TIL therapy for anti-PD-1-resistant metastatic lung cancer. Clones were sequenced by immunoSEQ multiplex PCR, and TCRdb holds only the in-frame ones, with some missing. The sample contains 50,000 to 65,000 clones, under 75% of which appear only once. The sequencing here drew on blood, taken at baseline. The receptor source for this set is a person aged 25 to 79 with non-small cell lung cancer. CDR3s include the opening cysteine and the closing phenylalanine or tryptophan. Fields, in order: D gene, V gene, clone size, J gene, CDR3 DNA, CDR3 protein. A D gene is named only where the DNA matches it firmly. Size is omitted from some rows. Given values are once, few, many or a class for expanded clones.

>TRBD1|TRBV9|NA|TRBJ2-1
TGTGCCAGCAGCCAACAGGGGAGCTCCTACAATGAGCAGTTCTTC
CASSQQGSSYNEQFF
>NA|TRBV9|NA|TRBJ1-3
TGTGCCAGCAGCTCTAGCCCCCCAGGCTCTGGAAACACCATATATTTT
CASSSSPPGSGNTIYF
>NA|TRBV6-5|NA|TRBJ1-3
TGTGCCAGCAGCCACAGAAAGGGCTCTGGAAACACCATATATTTT
CASSHRKGSGNTIYF
>TRBD2|TRBV5-1|NA|TRBJ2-3
TGCGCCAGCAGCTTGGCCAGGGCTAGCGGGAGTTTAGATACGCAGTATTTT
CASSLARASGSLDTQYF
>TRBD2|TRBV18|NA|TRBJ2-7
TGTGCCAGCTCACCAAAGACTAGCGGGCACTACGAGCAGTACTTC
CASSPKTSGHYEQYF
>NA|TRBV19|few|TRBJ2-1
TGTGCCAGTAGTTTGACGGCTCAGCAGTTCTTC
CASSLTAQQFF
>TRBD2|TRBV7-8|NA|TRBJ2-1
TGTGCCAGCAGATCTCTAGCGGGTCTGCCCTACAATGAGCAGTTCTTC
CASRSLAGLPYNEQFF
>NA|TRBV7-9|few|TRBJ1-4
TGTGCTAGCGGACGGGTTAGCGAAAAACTGTTTTTT
CASGRVSEKLFF
>TRBD2|TRBV5-1|NA|TRBJ2-1
TGCGCCAGCAGCTTGGCGGGACTAGCTTTTCCTGGTGAGCAGTTCTTC
CASSLAGLAFPGEQFF
>NA|TRBV27|NA|TRBJ2-3
TGTGCCAGCAGTTGGGACGTCCCTGGCTCTATCCAGTATTTT
CASSWDVPGSIQYF
>TRBD2|TRBV18|NA|TRBJ2-5
TGTGCCAGCTCACGGACGGGACTAGCGGGAGAGACCCAGTACTTC
CASSRTGLAGETQYF
>NA|TRBV7-9|NA|TRBJ2-5
TGTGCCAGCAGCTTAGCGGGTAGGGGACGGCAAGAGACCCAGTACTTC
CASSLAGRGRQETQYF
>TRBD1|TRBV28|NA|TRBJ1-2
TGTGCCAGCAGCCCTGGACAGGGAATCTATGGCTACACCTTC
CASSPGQGIYGYTF
>NA|TRBV7-6|NA|TRBJ2-7
TGTGCCAGCAGCTGGGGAGAGGGGGGCGAGCAGTACTTC
CASSWGEGGEQYF
>NA|TRBV30|few|TRBJ1-1
TGTGCCTGGAGTAGGGACAAGAACACTGAAGCTTTCTTT
CAWSRDKNTEAFF
>TRBD1|TRBV2|NA|TRBJ2-7
TGTGCCAGCAAAGGGACAGGGAGCTCCTACGAGCAGTACTTC
CASKGTGSSYEQYF
>NA|TRBV4-1|NA|TRBJ1-6
TGCGCCAGCAGCCAACGGGGGCACGATAATTCACCCCTCCACTTT
CASSQRGHDNSPLHF
>NA|TRBV2|NA|TRBJ1-2
TGTGCCAGCAGAATACAGGGTAACTATGGCTACACCTTC
CASRIQGNYGYTF
>NA|TRBV7-6|NA|TRBJ2-6
TGTGCCAGCAGCTTAGGACAGCCTGGGGCCAACGTCCTGACTTTC
CASSLGQPGANVLTF
>NA|TRBV6-6|few|TRBJ1-6
TGTGCCAGCAGTTACGGAGCTAGGGGCCCCTTCCCCCTCCACTTT
CASSYGARGPFPLHF
>TRBD1|TRBV4-2|few|TRBJ2-2
TGTGCCAGCAGTCGAACACAGGGGATAGGCGGGGAGCTGTTTTTT
CASSRTQGIGGELFF
>NA|TRBV7-2|NA|TRBJ1-2
TGTGCCAGCAGCTTGGAAGCGGACTATGGCTACACCTTC
CASSLEADYGYTF
>TRBD2|TRBV10-2|NA|TRBJ2-1
TGCGCCAGCAGTGAGTCGGGACTAGCGGGAGGAAAGGGTTCCTACAATGAGCAGTTCTTC
CASSESGLAGGKGSYNEQFF
>NA|TRBV9|NA|TRBJ1-5
TGTGCCAGCAGCGTAGATCCAGGTAGCAATCAGCCCCAGCATTTT
CASSVDPGSNQPQHF
>TRBD1|TRBV19|NA|TRBJ2-7
TGTGCCAGTAGTGCCCGGGACAGGGGCATCTACGAGCAGTACTTC
CASSARDRGIYEQYF
>NA|TRBV28|once|TRBJ2-1
TGTGCCACCGAAGACGGTAGCTCCTACAATGAGCAGTTCTTC
CATEDGSSYNEQFF
>TRBD1|TRBV7-7|NA|TRBJ2-5
TGTGCTAGCAGCTCCGGACAGGGATCCCAAGAGACCCAGTACTTC
CASSSGQGSQETQYF
>NA|TRBV4-1|few|TRBJ1-1
TGCGCCAGCAGCTCGCTTGGGGAGGGAGGGTTTGACACTGAAGCTTTCTTT
CASSSLGEGGFDTEAFF
>TRBD1|TRBV6-6|NA|TRBJ1-5
TGTGCCAGCACCAGGGGGACTGCTGGCAGCAATCAGCCCCAGCATTTT
CASTRGTAGSNQPQHF
>TRBD2|TRBV7-9|NA|TRBJ2-3
TGTGCCAGCAGCTTAGCGGGAGGGTCAGATACGCAGTATTTT
CASSLAGGSDTQYF
>NA|TRBV7-9|NA|TRBJ1-3
TGTGCCAGCAGCCACATGCGGGGGACTGGAAACACCATATATTTT
CASSHMRGTGNTIYF
>NA|TRBV5-1|NA|TRBJ1-5
TGCGCCAGCAGCTTGGAGACAGGCACAAATCAGCCCCAGCATTTT
CASSLETGTNQPQHF